The clone carrying this T cell receptor (beta chain) has ten or more counts. The source of the sample is a study of early T cells in non-severe SARS-CoV-2 infection. TCRdb reprocessed the 5' RACE reads via MiXCR and lists one record per CDR3 protein. The sample lists approximately 81,000 distinct CDR3 sequences; about 6.5% were seen once. V was shortened by 0 bases and J by 7 bases, with 7 bases between the two germline ends. This CDR3 has 13 residues. Germline CDR1 reads GTSNPN; CDR2 reads SVGIG (reference sequence). The sequencing input was whole blood. The V gene is TRBV30, the J gene TRBJ1-6; D may be TRBD1 (5 bases). The source of this sequence is an adult who was a healthcare worker with PCR-confirmed SARS-CoV-2 infection or an uninfected control (not recorded which). CDR3 amino acids: CAWSVPGNSPLHF. In DNA form, the CDR3 reads TGTGCCTGGAGTGTACCAGGGAATTCACCCCTCCACTTT.